The entry below gives a single TCR beta chain sequence along with its context. TCRdb's copy holds only in-frame clones and misses some; the assay was immunoSEQ multiplex PCR. In the table there are a few hundred thousand clones, 80% to 90% of which are singletons. Two negative PCRs, clearance, or symptom resolution had been documented for recovered Cohort 3 donors. The CDR3 has 14 residues. Germline V gene lookup returns CDR1 SGHRS and CDR2 YFSETQ. V lost 4 bases and J 0 bases, leaving 11 bases between the germline ends. This record belongs to a study of blood T cell repertoires in COVID-19. Study summary: Acute-phase and convalescent COVID-19 samples originated in the United States, Italy and Spain.

What was sequenced was PBMCs or T cells enriched from blood (not recorded which). The chain has TRBV5-1 and TRBJ2-7, with D perhaps TRBD1 (6 bases). The receptor was derived from a woman in her late teens or twenties who had recovered from COVID-19. This CDR3 is CASSVTGSSYEQYF. CDR3 DNA sequence: TGCGCCAGCAGCGTGACAGGAAGCTCCTACGAGCAGTACTTC.